The next 32 T cell receptor beta chains were all read from a single sample in a study of response to subunit inactivated influenza vaccine. TCRdb independently ran MiXCR on the RT-PCR reads; one entry per CDR3 protein. Of 550,000 to 600,000 distinct CDR3 sequences listed, 10% to 15% were seen once; the top ten hold around 9.6%. Specimen: PBMCs from blood, collected on the day of vaccination. The receptor set was obtained from a man in his forties or fifties who received an inactivated influenza vaccine.

This chain uses TRBV19 with TRBJ2-7, with D possibly being TRBD1 (5 bases). The CDR3 is 13 amino acids. Germline V gene data show CDR1 as LNHDA and CDR2 as SQIVND (reference sequence). V was pared by 4 bases and J by 7 bases, with 14 bases between. The chain's CDR3 is CASSKTALGEQYF. CDR3 sequence (DNA): TGTGCCAGTAGTAAGACAGCCCTGGGGGAGCAGTACTTC.

This clonotype was seen repeatedly, ten times or more. This chain joins TRBV6-5 and TRBJ2-7; D unresolved. V gave up 1 base and J gave up 3 bases, with 13 bases separating them. The length of the CDR3 is 15 residues. Germline V gene sequence: CDR1 MNHEY, CDR2 SVGAGI. CDR3 DNA: TGTGCCAGCAGTTACTACCTGGGCCCGGACTACGAGCAGTACTTC. This translates into CASSYYLGPDYEQYF.

This clonotype was detected only a few times. The rearrangement uses TRBV7-6 and TRBJ2-2; D unresolved. The CDR3 loop spans 14 amino acids. Trimming took off 1 base at V and 4 bases at J, with 7 bases between the two ends. Germline values: CDR1 SGHVS, CDR2 FNYEAQ. CDR3 sequence reads: CASSLDSGTGELFF. For the CDR3, the DNA is TGTGCCAGCAGCTTAGATTCAGGCACCGGGGAGCTGTTTTTT.

CDR3 in DNA: TGTGCCATCAGTGAGGTGTCTAGCGGTACTAGGGGGTCCTACGAGCAGTACTTC. This encodes CAISEVSSGTRGSYEQYF. The chain has TRBV10-3 and TRBJ2-7; weak D call: TRBD2 (7 bases). The CDR3 has 18 residues. The V end was cut by 2 bases, the J end by 1 base, with 21 bases between. Germline CDR1 reads ENHRY; CDR2 reads SYGVKD.

In its sample, this clonotype was seen many times. This chain uses TRBV28 with TRBJ2-7; D might be TRBD1 (5 bases). Germline CDR1 and CDR2: MDHEN and SYDVKM. Between the trimmed V and J ends, which lost 7 bases and 5 bases, there was a span of 18 bases. This CDR3 is 14 amino acids long. The CDR3 loop reads CASKSAGLYNEQYF. CDR3 DNA sequence: TGTGCCAGCAAGTCGGCAGGGCTCTACAACGAGCAGTACTTC.

This clonotype was seen only a few times. The chain combines TRBV12-3 or TRBV12-4 with TRBJ2-3, with TRBD2 matching 7 bases. This CDR3 region has 15 residues. The J segment lost 0 bases and the V segment lost 10 bases, leaving 10 bases of the junction unmatched. This chain's CDR3 is CATYRRGSSTDTQYF. DNA of the CDR3: TGTGCCACCTACCGGCGGGGGTCTAGCACAGATACGCAGTATTTT.

Regarding this clonotype: The junction departs from germline at one end; a sequencing error may be responsible. The CDR3, as DNA: TGTGCCAGCAGCTTGGGAGACAGGGTCTCCCACGAGCAGTACTTC. This translates into CASSLGDRVSHEQYF. This chain joins TRBV5-6 and TRBJ2-7, with 7 bases aligning to TRBD1. This CDR3 contains 15 residues. Germline CDR1 reads SGHDT; CDR2 reads YYEEEE.

The chain is built from TRBV6-5 and TRBJ2-5; no clear D. Germline V gene sequence: CDR1 MNHEY, CDR2 SVGAGI. V was shortened by 6 bases and J by 2 bases, with 7 bases between the two germline ends. The CDR3 loop spans 12 amino acids. The CDR3: CASRATQETQYF. The CDR3 nucleotides are TGTGCCAGCAGGGCTACACAAGAGACCCAGTACTTC.

The rearrangement links TRBV7-9 to TRBJ1-4; D is unclear. This CDR3 spans 15 amino acids. Germline values: CDR1 SEHNR, CDR2 FQNEAQ (reference sequence). V lost 2 bases and J lost 0, with 7 bases in between. For the CDR3, the DNA is TGTGCCAGCAGCTTACCTATTGCAACTAATGAAAAACTGTTTTTT. Its protein product is CASSLPIATNEKLFF. The variable domain in full, completed from reference TRBV7-9 and TRBJ1-4, reads DTGVSQNPRHKITKRGQNVTFRCDPISEHNRLYWYRQTLGQGPEFLTYFQNEAQLEKSRLLSDRFSAERPKGSFSTLEIQRTEQGDSAMYLCASSLPIATNEKLFFGSGTQLSVL.

This clonotype came up a few times. The rearrangement uses TRBV4-1 and TRBJ2-5; D uncertain. Germline V CDR1 and CDR2: MGHRA, YSYEKL. Trimming cost V 2 bases and J 0 bases, with 10 bases left between them. The CDR3 spans 15 residues. CDR3: CASSQSYTYQETQYF. The CDR3 nucleotides read TGCGCCAGCAGCCAAAGTTACACGTACCAAGAGACCCAGTACTTC.

This clonotype was detected only a few times. The J gene is TRBJ1-1, the V gene TRBV20-1; maybe TRBD1 (6 bases). The V end was cut by 1 base, the J end by 0 bases, with 12 bases between. CDR1 is DFQATT and CDR2 is SNEGSKA in the germline V gene (reference sequence). The CDR3 runs 15 residues. The CDR3 loop is CSARGPWGLNTEAFF. The DNA for the CDR3 is TGCAGTGCTAGAGGACCCTGGGGGCTGAACACTGAAGCTTTCTTT.

In this sample, this clonotype turned up a few times. The rearrangement joins TRBV4-3 to TRBJ2-6, with 9 bases lining up with TRBD1. Trimming removed 0 bases from V and 0 bases from J; junction bases left unmatched: 9. This CDR3 has 20 residues. The germline gives CDR1 LGHNA, CDR2 YSLEER. The CDR3 nucleotides read TGCGCCAGCAGCCAAGATCTATCACAGGGGGCAACCTCTGGGGCCAACGTCCTGACTTTC. Translating gives CASSQDLSQGATSGANVLTF.

The gene calls are TRBV5-6 and TRBJ2-2; 7 bases agree with TRBD1. The J segment lost 1 base and the V segment lost 4 bases, leaving 7 bases of the junction unmatched. The CDR3 length is 16 residues. The germline CDR1 and CDR2 sequences are SGHDT and YYEEEE. The DNA for the CDR3 is TGTGCCAGCAGCAGGGACAGAACCTTGAACACCGGGGAGCTGTTTTTT. This gives the protein CASSRDRTLNTGELFF.

The table lists this clonotype with a few counts. The chain couples TRBV7-2 to TRBJ2-7; D might be TRBD1 (6 bases). With 5 bases removed from V and 7 bases from J, the gap between germline ends came to 15 bases. The CDR3 loop spans 13 amino acids. Germline V gene sequence: CDR1 SGHTA, CDR2 FQGNSA. The CDR3 sequence: CASSTPGQPEQYF. As DNA, the CDR3 is TGTGCCAGCAGCACACCTGGACAGCCTGAGCAGTACTTC.

This chain joins TRBV29-1 and TRBJ2-7, with 9 bases fitting TRBD1. The germline gives CDR1 SQVTM, CDR2 ANQGSEA. This CDR3 has 12 amino acids. J gave up 2 bases and V 6 bases, and 2 bases lay outside the gene matches. In nucleotides, the CDR3 is TGCAGCGTCCGGACAGGGGCCTACGAGCAGTACTTC. This encodes CSVRTGAYEQYF.

The chain couples TRBV29-1 to TRBJ2-6; D ambiguous. This CDR3 is built from 13 residues. V gave up 7 bases and J gave up 0 bases, with 7 bases separating them. Germline CDR1 is SQVTM and CDR2 is ANQGSEA. CDR3 amino acids: CSASVSGANVLTF. The CDR3 nucleotides are TGCAGCGCAAGCGTCTCTGGGGCCAACGTCCTGACTTTC. Complete variable domain (other parts from reference TRBV29-1 and TRBJ2-6): SAVISQKPSRDICQRGTSLTIQCQVDSQVTMMFWYRQQPGQSLTLIATANQGSEATYESGFVIDKFPISRPNLTFSTLTVSNMSPEDSSIYLCSASVSGANVLTFGAGSRLTVL.

This clonotype was counted many times. This chain uses TRBV7-9 with TRBJ2-7; TRBD1 matches 7 bases. V trimming: 3 bases; J trimming: 5 bases; junction bases outside the gene matches: 7. CDR1 SEHNR and CDR2 FQNEAQ come from the germline V gene (reference sequence). The CDR3 is 14 residues long. The CDR3 coding sequence is TGTGCCAGCAGCTTTCGGACAGGTTTCCACGAGCAGTACTTC. Protein product: CASSFRTGFHEQYF. The full variable domain, its missing parts supplied by reference TRBV7-9 and TRBJ2-7, is DTGVSQNPRHKITKRGQNVTFRCDPISEHNRLYWYRQTLGQGPEFLTYFQNEAQLEKSRLLSDRFSAERPKGSFSTLEIQRTEQGDSAMYLCASSFRTGFHEQYFGPGTRLTVT.

This clonotype occurred a few times. The chain employs TRBV27 and TRBJ1-1; the match to TRBD1 covers 11 bases. There are 16 residues in the CDR3. J was trimmed by 6 bases and V by 5 bases; bases with no gene match: 11. The V gene's germline CDR1 is MNHEY and CDR2 SMNVEV (reference sequence). The CDR3 loop reads CASSPHPGQGDPEAFF. Written as DNA, the CDR3 is TGTGCCAGCAGTCCTCATCCGGGACAGGGGGATCCTGAAGCTTTCTTT.

This clonotype was seen many times. The rearrangement uses TRBV7-9 and TRBJ2-1; D is unclear. This CDR3 is 12 amino acids long. Germline CDR1 reads SEHNR; CDR2 reads FQNEAQ (reference sequence). V lost 0 bases and J lost 9, with 6 bases in between. CDR3 in amino acids: CASSLAATEQFF. In nucleotides, the CDR3 is TGTGCCAGCAGCTTAGCTGCGACTGAGCAGTTCTTC.

In its sample, this clonotype was seen a few times. J is TRBJ2-1 and V is TRBV7-2; the match to TRBD2 covers 10 bases. The CDR3 extends over 15 amino acids. V lost 1 base and J lost 9; bases outside the gene matches: 6. Germline V gene sequence: CDR1 SGHTA, CDR2 FQGNSA. In nucleotides, the CDR3 is TGTGCCAGCAGCTTAGGGGTAGCGGGAGGCCTTGAGCAGTTCTTC. It is translated as CASSLGVAGGLEQFF.

This clonotype was seen more than once but under ten times. The V and J genes are TRBV5-5 and TRBJ2-5, with 7 positions matching TRBD2. Germline-derived CDR1 and CDR2 are SGHKS and YYEKEE (reference sequence). The CDR3 totals 14 residues. With V trimmed by 3 bases and J by 4 bases, 6 bases remained unmatched. The CDR3 DNA reads as TGTGCCAGCAGCTGGGCACAGCGGGGAGAGACCCAGTACTTC. The encoded protein is CASSWAQRGETQYF.

The V and J genes are TRBV11-2 and TRBJ2-3, with 7 positions matching TRBD2. The germline V gene has CDR1 SGHAT and CDR2 FQNNGV. The CDR3 contains 13 residues. Trimming at V came to 2 bases and at J to 6 bases, leaving 2 bases not matched to a gene. The CDR3 nucleotides read TGTGCCAGCAGCTTATGGGAGGGGGATACGCAGTATTTT. This encodes CASSLWEGDTQYF.

The rearrangement joins TRBV7-8 to TRBJ2-5; a weak D match, TRBD1 (6 bases). Germline CDR1 and CDR2: SGHVS and FQNEAQ. CDR3 length: 16 residues. Between the trimmed V and J ends, which lost 2 bases and 4 bases, there was a span of 17 bases. The CDR3 region is CASSLPRLQGRETQYF. The CDR3 DNA sequence: TGTGCCAGCAGCTTACCCCGCCTACAGGGAAGAGAGACCCAGTACTTC.

This clonotype was found many times. V and J are TRBV20-1 and TRBJ2-5, with TRBD2 identical over 9 bases. CDR3 length equals 14 residues. Germline lookup yields CDR1 DFQATT and CDR2 SNEGSKA (reference sequence). V trimming: 5 bases; J trimming: 3 bases; junction bases outside the gene matches: 7. CDR3 region: CSADAGGFEETQYF. CDR3 coding DNA: TGCAGTGCTGATGCGGGGGGGTTCGAAGAGACCCAGTACTTC.

This clonotype was seen at least ten times. This chain links TRBV12-3 or TRBV12-4 with TRBJ2-2; tentative D call: TRBD2 (6 bases). This CDR3 comprises 13 residues. With 5 bases removed from V and 8 bases from J, the gap between germline ends came to 12 bases. The CDR3 loop reads CASSPRREGELFF. Written as DNA, the CDR3 is TGTGCCAGCAGTCCAAGGCGGGAAGGGGAGCTGTTTTTT.

This clonotype was observed a few times. This sequence joins TRBV6-1 and TRBJ1-2, with 7 bases aligning to TRBD1. CDR3 length equals 15 residues. Germline V lookup: CDR1 MNHNS, CDR2 SASEGT. V lost 5 bases and J lost 7; bases outside the gene matches: 13. The CDR3 loop is CASSILDREGGGYTF. The CDR3 DNA reads TGTGCCAGCAGTATCTTAGACAGGGAGGGGGGTGGCTACACCTTC.

This clonotype was seen a few times. The J gene is TRBJ2-1, the V gene TRBV7-8, with D possibly matching TRBD1 (5 bases). The germline gives CDR1 SGHVS, CDR2 FQNEAQ. Trimming removed 0 bases from V and 0 bases from J, with 12 bases in between. This CDR3 has 17 residues. The CDR3 spells CASSLASAGPSYNEQFF. DNA for the CDR3: TGTGCCAGCAGCTTAGCATCGGCAGGGCCCTCCTACAATGAGCAGTTCTTC. The full variable domain, rest sourced from reference TRBV7-8 and TRBJ2-1, is GAGVSQSPRYKVAKRGQDVALRCDPISGHVSLFWYQQALGQGPEFLTYFQNEAQLDKSGLPSDRFFAERPEGSVSTLKIQRTQQEDSAVYLCASSLASAGPSYNEQFFGPGTRLTVL.

Ten or more counts support this clonotype. The chain joins TRBV10-3 to TRBJ2-1; 8 bases align to TRBD1. In germline, CDR1 is ENHRY, CDR2 SYGVKD. The V segment lost 1 base and the J segment 5 bases; nucleotides outside the gene matches: 4. There are 15 residues in the CDR3. The CDR3 DNA reads TGTGCCATCAGTGAGTGGCAGGGGGCGGACAATGAGCAGTTCTTC. The encoded protein is CAISEWQGADNEQFF.

Note on this clonotype: One junction end disagrees with the germline gene, perhaps due to a read error. V usage is TRBV4-2 and J usage is TRBJ1-2; D is undetermined. CDR3 length: 14 residues. CDR1 LGHNA and CDR2 YNFKEQ come from the germline V gene. This CDR3 reads CARSQDQAFYGYTF. For the CDR3, the DNA is TGTGCCCGCAGCCAAGATCAGGCGTTCTATGGCTACACCTTC.

This clonotype was counted a few times. The V gene is TRBV20-1, the J gene TRBJ1-5; no clear D gene. The CDR3 consists of 12 residues. The germline gives CDR1 DFQATT, CDR2 SNEGSKA (reference sequence). The CDR3 DNA sequence: TGCAGCGGCTCCGAGGGCAATCAGCCCCAGCATTTT. Translated, it gives CSGSEGNQPQHF.

The rearrangement links TRBV6-2 or TRBV6-3 to TRBJ2-7; 11 nucleotides align to TRBD2. Germline V gene sequence: CDR1 MNHEY, CDR2 SVGEGT. CDR3 size: 18 residues. Germline trimming cut 4 bases from V and 2 bases from J; bases unmatched to any gene: 13. CDR3 nucleotides: TGTGCCAGCAGTTCCACGATAATGACTAGCGGGGCTACCTACGAGCAGTACTTC. It codes for CASSSTIMTSGATYEQYF.

The rearrangement uses TRBV9 and TRBJ2-2, with 10 positions matching TRBD1. CDR3 length equals 14 residues. CDR1 is SGDLS, CDR2 YYNGEE, per germline. V lost 4 bases, J lost 8 bases, and 5 bases stayed unmatched. For the CDR3, the DNA is TGTGCCAGCAGCACCCGGACAGGGGGAGGGGAGCTGTTTTTT. Translation: CASSTRTGGGELFF.